Given below is one T cell receptor beta chain in context. Germline assignment: CDR1 SGHVS and CDR2 FQNEAQ. Deletions cut 1 base from V and 7 bases from J, with 14 bases between. This CDR3 region has 15 residues. The source of the sample is a study of response to subunit inactivated influenza vaccine. TCRdb reanalysed the RT-PCR reads using MiXCR and keeps one entry per CDR3 protein. The table shows 650,000 or so distinct CDR3 sequences, with about 14% occurring only once. The rearrangement links TRBV7-8 to TRBJ1-5, with a tentative D call TRBD1 (5 bases). The receptor was derived from a man aged 45 to 65 who received an inactivated influenza vaccine. The sample was PBMCs from blood, taken about 14 days before vaccination. CDR3: CASSLEWHRGQPQHF. The CDR3 DNA reads TGTGCCAGCAGCTTAGAGTGGCATCGGGGCCAGCCCCAGCATTTT.